This T cell receptor beta chain was sequenced in a study of shared clonotypes between healthy human individuals. Overall study findings and caveats: Among the subsets, naive ones generally showed larger estimated richness than memory ones. Roughly 5% of naive CD4 clonotypes were common to a handful of donors. Sampling covered blood only; tissue repertoires likely differ.

Profiling relied on immunoSEQ multiplex PCR, and the TCRdb table lists in-frame clones only, not all of them. The data hold about 2.3 million clones, with roughly 90% observed a single time. V shed 8 bases and J 6 bases; nucleotides not matched to a gene: 12. The CDR3 runs 14 residues. In germline, CDR1 is SQVTM, CDR2 ANQGSEA. Remarks on this clone: What it binds is unknown.

Sequencing was done on a sample of naive CD4+ T cells from PBMCs. Specified subset: CD45RA+ positively selected. V and J are TRBV29-1 and TRBJ2-1; 8 positions agree with TRBD1. This TCR was sampled from a man between 18 and 35 years old in good health. Some clones in this sample may be carry-over from other donors' samples. CDR3 nucleotide sequence: TGCAGCCTCTTAGGGACAGGAATTGGCAATGAGCAGTTCTTC. Translation gives CSLLGTGIGNEQFF.